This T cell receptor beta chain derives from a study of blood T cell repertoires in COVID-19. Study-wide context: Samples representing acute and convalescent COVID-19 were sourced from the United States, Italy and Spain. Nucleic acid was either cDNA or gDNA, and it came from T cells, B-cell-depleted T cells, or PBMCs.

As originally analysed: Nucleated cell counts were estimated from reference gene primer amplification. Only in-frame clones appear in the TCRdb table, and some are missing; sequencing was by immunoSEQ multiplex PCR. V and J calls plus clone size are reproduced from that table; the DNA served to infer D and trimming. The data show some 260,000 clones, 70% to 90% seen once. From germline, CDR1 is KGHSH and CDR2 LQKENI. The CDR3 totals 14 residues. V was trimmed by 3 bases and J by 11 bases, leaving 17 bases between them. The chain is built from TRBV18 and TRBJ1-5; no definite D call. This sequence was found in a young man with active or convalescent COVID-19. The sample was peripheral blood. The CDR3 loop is CASSPRVEHSSQHF. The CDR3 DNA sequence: TGTGCCAGCTCACCCCGAGTGGAGCACTCCTCCCAGCATTTT.